This passage covers 30 T cell receptor beta chains from one sample sequenced in a study of control samples from healthy donors and cancer patients. The method was immunoSEQ multiplex PCR; TCRdb's version includes in-frame clones alone and lacks a portion of them. The table has about 160,000 clones, about 87% seen once. The sample taken for sequencing was blood. The receptors were gathered from a man between 25 and 39 years old in good health.

The genes are TRBV5-1 and TRBJ1-5; 7 bases align to TRBD1. The CDR3 is made up of 15 amino acids. Germline loops: CDR1 SGHRS, CDR2 YFSETQ. With 0 bases clipped from V and 1 base from J, the junction kept 1 base outside the gene matches. CDR3 DNA: TGCGCCAGCAGCTTGGAGGGGGCAAGCAATCAGCCCCAGCATTTT. Its protein is CASSLEGASNQPQHF. The full variable domain, in which reference TRBV5-1 and TRBJ1-5 provide the parts outside the CDR3, is KAGVTQTPRYLIKTRGQQVTLSCSPISGHRSVSWYQQTPGQGLQFLFEYFSETQRNKGNFPGRFSGRQFSNSRSEMNVSTLELGDSALYLCASSLEGASNQPQHFGDGTRLSIL.

This chain joins TRBV6-5 and TRBJ2-5, with TRBD1 matching 10 bases. The CDR3 extends over 15 amino acids. The V gene end was trimmed by 4 bases and the J gene end by 5 bases; junction bases not matched to a gene: 7. The germline gives CDR1 MNHEY, CDR2 SVGAGI. Here the CDR3 DNA reads TGTGCCAGCAGTTCGGGACAGGGGAGGGAGGAGACCCAGTACTTC. The encoded protein is CASSSGQGREETQYF.

This sequence joins TRBV20-1 and TRBJ1-2; no firm D call. V lost 5 bases to trimming and J lost 14 bases, with 15 bases between them. Germline CDR1 is DFQATT and CDR2 is SNEGSKA (reference sequence). The CDR3 spans 10 residues. CDR3 in DNA: TGCAGTGCTTTGCCGGGTCGTGGGACCTTC. The encoded protein is CSALPGRGTF.

This chain joins TRBV7-6 and TRBJ2-1; D possibly corresponds to TRBD2 (6 bases). The CDR3 spans 15 residues. The V end was cut by 2 bases, the J end by 3 bases, with 11 bases between. Germline CDR1 SGHVS, CDR2 FNYEAQ. CDR3 protein: CASSLSSGNYNEQFF. The CDR3 region has the DNA TGTGCCAGCAGCTTAAGTAGCGGAAACTACAATGAGCAGTTCTTC.

The chain carries TRBV28 and TRBJ1-2; no clear D gene. From germline, CDR1 is MDHEN and CDR2 SYDVKM. The CDR3 length is 14 residues. Trimming cost V 2 bases and J 2 bases, with 9 bases left between them. In nucleotides, the CDR3 is TGTGCCAGCAGTTTAGTGATCTTAAACTATGGCTACACCTTC. Its protein product is CASSLVILNYGYTF.

This clone has a single count. V gene TRBV5-6 combines with J gene TRBJ1-1; tentatively, D is TRBD1 (5 bases). V lost 4 bases, J lost 0 bases, and 16 bases lay in between. The CDR3 extends over 16 amino acids. Germline assignment: CDR1 SGHDT and CDR2 YYEEEE. The CDR3 loop reads CASSPRGGRMNTEAFF. The DNA of the CDR3 is TGTGCCAGCAGCCCGAGGGGCGGGAGGATGAACACTGAAGCTTTCTTT.

A few counts support this clone. The gene calls are TRBV3-1 (or the pseudogene TRBV3-2) and TRBJ1-1, with unresolved D. The V gene's germline CDR1 is LGHDT and CDR2 YNNKEL (reference sequence). This CDR3 comprises 15 residues. The V and J ends lost 4 bases and 5 bases respectively, with 17 bases between them. The CDR3 nucleotides are TGTGCCAGCAGCCCCCGGGCAGCTCCCCGGACTGAAGCTTTCTTT. Residues: CASSPRAAPRTEAFF.

This clone was counted a single time. V usage is TRBV7-6 and J usage is TRBJ2-3, with 7 bases that match TRBD2. After removal of 3 bases from V and 2 bases from J, the junction contained 8 bases not matched to a gene. Germline-derived CDR1 and CDR2 are SGHVS and FNYEAQ. The CDR3 consists of 16 residues. The CDR3 DNA reads as TGTGCCAGCAGCTTGGGGACTACTAAAAACACAGATACGCAGTATTTT. Residues: CASSLGTTKNTDTQYF.

This chain uses TRBV9 with TRBJ2-5; D not resolved. V was pared by 4 bases and J by 1 base, with 14 bases between. Germline V gene lookup returns CDR1 SGDLS and CDR2 YYNGEE. The CDR3 has 15 amino acids. CDR3 DNA sequence: TGTGCCAGCAGCTTATCCCTGGCTATCCAAGAGACCCAGTACTTC. Translation gives CASSLSLAIQETQYF.

This chain uses TRBV6-1 with TRBJ2-7; 7 bases are a match to TRBD1. The CDR3 contains 13 residues. The V segment lost 5 bases and the J segment 2 bases; nucleotides outside the gene matches: 3. CDR1 MNHNS and CDR2 SASEGT come from the germline V gene. CDR3 in DNA: TGTGCCAGCAGTACCGGGACAGCCTACGAGCAGTACTTC. The encoded protein is CASSTGTAYEQYF.

The rearrangement links TRBV29-1 to TRBJ2-6, with TRBD1 as a possible D gene (6 bases). The germline V and J ends were trimmed by 4 bases and 0 bases, with 13 bases remaining between them. The CDR3 is 16 residues long. Germline V gives CDR1 SQVTM, CDR2 ANQGSEA. DNA of the CDR3: TGCAGCGTTGTGGACAGAGGTTTCTCTGGGGCCAACGTCCTGACTTTC. Amino acid sequence: CSVVDRGFSGANVLTF.

The V and J genes are TRBV7-8 and TRBJ2-6; TRBD1 aligns across 7 bases. The CDR3 is 17 amino acids. V lost 3 bases to trimming and J lost 0 bases; unmatched junction nucleotides: 5. From germline, CDR1 is SGHVS and CDR2 FQNEAQ. CDR3 in amino acids: CASSFRDSPSGANVLTF. CDR3 DNA sequence: TGTGCCAGCAGCTTCCGGGACAGTCCCTCTGGGGCCAACGTCCTGACTTTC. Complete variable domain (other parts from reference TRBV7-8 and TRBJ2-6): GAGVSQSPRYKVAKRGQDVALRCDPISGHVSLFWYQQALGQGPEFLTYFQNEAQLDKSGLPSDRFFAERPEGSVSTLKIQRTQQEDSAVYLCASSFRDSPSGANVLTFGAGSRLTVL.

The chain is built from TRBV29-1 and TRBJ1-1; TRBD1 might be the D (6 bases). Germline values: CDR1 SQVTM, CDR2 ANQGSEA. V lost 5 bases and J lost 1, with 11 bases in between. The CDR3 totals 13 residues. This CDR3 is CSVQGRSNTEAFF. The CDR3 DNA reads TGCAGCGTTCAGGGGCGTTCGAACACTGAAGCTTTCTTT.

V gene TRBV5-4 combines with J gene TRBJ2-5; D not certain. Germline V gene data show CDR1 as SGHNT and CDR2 as YYREEE (reference sequence). V was trimmed by 4 bases and J by 7 bases, leaving 11 bases between them. The CDR3 contains 12 residues. The chain's CDR3 is CASSPREGTQYF. The CDR3 nucleotides are TGTGCCAGCAGCCCAAGGGAAGGGACCCAGTACTTC.

The chain uses TRBV28 and TRBJ2-1, with a tentative D call TRBD2 (7 bases). The germline gives CDR1 MDHEN, CDR2 SYDVKM. With 4 bases removed from V and 9 bases from J, the gap between germline ends came to 19 bases. The CDR3 runs to 15 residues. CDR3 bases: TGTGCCAGCAGTTCCCGTGGGGAGGGGGTAGTTGAGCAGTTCTTC. Its translation: CASSSRGEGVVEQFF. Drawing the rest from reference TRBV28 and TRBJ2-1, the complete variable domain is DVKVTQSSRYLVKRTGEKVFLECVQDMDHENMFWYRQDPGLGLRLIYFSYDVKMKEKGDIPEGYSVSREKKERFSLILESASTNQTSMYLCASSSRGEGVVEQFFGPGTRLTVL.

V is TRBV6-1 and J is TRBJ1-2, with a possible D match to TRBD1 (6 bases). The CDR3 totals 14 residues. CDR1 is MNHNS, CDR2 SASEGT, per germline. Trimming pared 3 bases from V and 8 bases from J, leaving 16 bases between. CDR3 sequence reads: CASSDRGGAEGYTF. The CDR3, as DNA: TGTGCCAGCAGTGACCGCGGGGGCGCGGAGGGCTACACCTTC.

V is TRBV2 and J is TRBJ2-7; no definite D call. Germline-derived CDR1 and CDR2 are SNHLY and FYNNEI. The length of the CDR3 is 14 residues. Trimming cost V 3 bases and J 5 bases, with 14 bases left between them. The CDR3 is CASSDRMGSHEQYF. The CDR3 DNA follows: TGTGCCAGCAGTGATAGAATGGGGTCCCACGAGCAGTACTTC.

The chain employs TRBV3-1 (or the pseudogene TRBV3-2) and TRBJ1-6; maybe TRBD1 (6 bases). Trimming took 4 bases from V and 8 from J, leaving 12 bases between them. The CDR3 loop spans 14 amino acids. Looked up from germline, CDR1 is LGHDT and CDR2 is YNNKEL (reference sequence). CDR3 sequence reads: CASSLQGTDSPLHF. Written as DNA, the CDR3 is TGTGCCAGCAGCCTACAGGGTACGGATTCACCCCTCCACTTT.

The genes are TRBV5-6 and TRBJ1-2; 7 nucleotides match TRBD1. The J segment lost 4 bases and the V segment lost 3 bases, leaving 3 bases of the junction unmatched. The CDR3 runs to 13 residues. Germline CDR1 is SGHDT and CDR2 is YYEEEE. As DNA, the CDR3 is TGTGCCAGCAGCTCGACAGGGACCTATGGCTACACCTTC. Translated, it gives CASSSTGTYGYTF.

This clone occurred once. The chain carries TRBV6-2 or TRBV6-3 and TRBJ2-3; D is ambiguous. The germline V gene has CDR1 MNHEY and CDR2 SVGEGT. Deletions cut 5 bases from V and 3 bases from J, with 9 bases between. The length of the CDR3 is 13 residues. CDR3 DNA: TGTGCCAGCAGTGCTCTTGGAACAGATACGCAGTATTTT. It yields the protein CASSALGTDTQYF.

The chain carries TRBV4-1 and TRBJ2-5; 7 nucleotides align to TRBD1. CDR3 length: 16 amino acids. The J segment lost 5 bases and the V segment lost 3 bases, leaving 12 bases of the junction unmatched. Per germline, CDR1 MGHRA and CDR2 YSYEKL. The CDR3 DNA sequence: TGCGCCAGCAGCCATCTCGACAGGGTTCTGTCCGAGACCCAGTACTTC. It is translated as CASSHLDRVLSETQYF.

The chain carries TRBV15 and TRBJ2-7; no reliable D call. The germline CDR1 and CDR2 sequences are LNHNV and YYDKDF (reference sequence). V gave up 0 bases and J gave up 9 bases, with 9 bases separating them. CDR3 length equals 12 residues. CDR3 region: CATSRDLSRQYF. CDR3 DNA sequence: TGTGCCACCAGCAGAGATCTGAGTCGGCAGTACTTC.

The V call is TRBV7-6, the J call TRBJ2-2; 10 nucleotides agree with TRBD1. Germline V CDR1 and CDR2: SGHVS, FNYEAQ. The CDR3 is 18 residues long. The J segment lost 4 bases and the V segment lost 4 bases, leaving 12 bases of the junction unmatched. The CDR3 sequence is CASSWIFSGTGATGELFF. The CDR3 nucleotides read TGTGCCAGCAGCTGGATTTTCTCCGGGACAGGGGCCACCGGGGAGCTGTTTTTT.

This clone was detected once. The chain links TRBV7-9 to TRBJ2-1, with 14 bases identical to TRBD2. The junction had 4 bases not matched to a gene; V was cut back by 5 bases and J by 10 bases. The CDR3 consists of 14 residues. Germline values: CDR1 SEHNR, CDR2 FQNEAQ (reference sequence). CDR3 nucleotides: TGTGCCAGCAGCCCTAGGACTAGCGGGAGGGAGCAGTTCTTC. This translates into CASSPRTSGREQFF.

The chain has TRBV24-1 and TRBJ1-1; D is unresolved. The CDR3 length is 13 residues. Germline loops: CDR1 KGHDR, CDR2 SFDVKD. V lost 12 bases to trimming and J lost 7 bases, with 20 bases between them. CDR3 residues: CAVASGNAYEAFF. The CDR3 DNA reads TGTGCCGTCGCTTCCGGGAACGCATATGAAGCTTTCTTT.

In this sample, this clone turned up once. The rearrangement links TRBV2 to TRBJ1-5; 10 nucleotides align to TRBD1. Trimming took 6 bases from V and 4 from J; bases not matched to a gene: 6. The CDR3 sequence is 15 residues long. The germline CDR1 and CDR2 sequences are SNHLY and FYNNEI. The DNA of the CDR3 is TGTGCCAGCAGCTTGGGACAGGGGATGAATCAGCCCCAGCATTTT. This codes for CASSLGQGMNQPQHF.

V and J are TRBV6-4 and TRBJ2-1; 8 nucleotides agree with TRBD2. The CDR3 has 15 residues. CDR1 and CDR2 from the germline V gene are MRHNA and SNTAGT. The J segment lost 7 bases and the V segment lost 3 bases, leaving 8 bases of the junction unmatched. CDR3 DNA sequence: TGTGCCAGCAGTGAAAAAAGCGGGAGTTTTAATGAGCAGTTCTTC. Translating it yields CASSEKSGSFNEQFF.

The chain carries TRBV29-1 and TRBJ1-2; TRBD1 is a possible D gene (5 bases). V shed 3 bases and J shed 3 bases, with 8 bases lying between them. The CDR3 is made up of 12 amino acids. Germline V CDR1 and CDR2: SQVTM, ANQGSEA. In DNA, the CDR3 is TGCAGCGTTGACAGGGAGGACTATGGCTACACCTTC. This sequence encodes CSVDREDYGYTF.

This clone appeared once. The chain has TRBV30 and TRBJ2-1, with D perhaps given as TRBD1 or TRBD2 (5 bases each). Trimming pared 0 bases from V and 8 bases from J, leaving 20 bases between. This CDR3 has 16 residues. CDR1 GTSNPN and CDR2 SVGIG come from the germline V gene (reference sequence). CDR3 in DNA: TGTGCCTGGAGTGTTTGGGGGAGCCATGCCGGGGATGAGCAGTTCTTC. Protein sequence: CAWSVWGSHAGDEQFF.

In its sample, this clone was seen a few times. The chain is built from TRBV2 and TRBJ2-2, with D perhaps given as TRBD1 or TRBD2 (5 bases each). Germline V gene data show CDR1 as SNHLY and CDR2 as FYNNEI. The CDR3 spans 13 residues. V was cut by 10 bases and J by 3 bases, with 12 bases left in between. The CDR3: CANGRDDTGELFF. The CDR3 coding sequence is TGTGCCAACGGCAGGGACGACACCGGGGAGCTGTTTTTT.